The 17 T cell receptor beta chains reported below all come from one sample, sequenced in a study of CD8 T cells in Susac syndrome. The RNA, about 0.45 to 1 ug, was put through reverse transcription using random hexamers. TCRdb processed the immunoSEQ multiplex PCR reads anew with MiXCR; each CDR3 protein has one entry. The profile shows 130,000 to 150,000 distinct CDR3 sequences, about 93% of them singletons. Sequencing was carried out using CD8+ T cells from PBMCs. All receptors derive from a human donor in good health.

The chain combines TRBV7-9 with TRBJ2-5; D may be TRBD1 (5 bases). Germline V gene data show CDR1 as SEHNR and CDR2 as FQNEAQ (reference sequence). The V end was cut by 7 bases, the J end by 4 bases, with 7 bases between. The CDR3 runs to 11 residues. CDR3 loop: CASKGAETQYF. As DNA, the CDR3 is TGTGCCAGCAAAGGGGCAGAGACCCAGTACTTC. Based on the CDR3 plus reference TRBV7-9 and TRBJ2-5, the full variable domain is DTGVSQNPRHKITKRGQNVTFRCDPISEHNRLYWYRQTLGQGPEFLTYFQNEAQLEKSRLLSDRFSAERPKGSFSTLEIQRTEQGDSAMYLCASKGAETQYFGPGTRLLVL.

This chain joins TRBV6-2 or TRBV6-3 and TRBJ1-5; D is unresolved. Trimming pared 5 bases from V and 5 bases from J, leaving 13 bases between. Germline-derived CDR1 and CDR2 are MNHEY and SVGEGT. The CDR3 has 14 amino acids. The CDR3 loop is CASSGDTGYQPQHF. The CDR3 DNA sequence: TGTGCCAGCAGTGGAGACACGGGATATCAGCCCCAGCATTTT.

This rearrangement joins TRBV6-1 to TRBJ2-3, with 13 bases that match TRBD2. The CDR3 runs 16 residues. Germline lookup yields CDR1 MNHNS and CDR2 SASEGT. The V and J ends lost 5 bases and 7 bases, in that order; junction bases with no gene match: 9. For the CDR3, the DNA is TGTGCCAGCAGTCTGGGACTAGCGGGAACCTCTAATACGCAGTATTTT. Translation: CASSLGLAGTSNTQYF.

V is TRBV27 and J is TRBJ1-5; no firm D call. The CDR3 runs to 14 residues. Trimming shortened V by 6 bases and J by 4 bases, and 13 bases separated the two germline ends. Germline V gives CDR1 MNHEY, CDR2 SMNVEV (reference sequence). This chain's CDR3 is CASRGGPWNQPQHF. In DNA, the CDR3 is TGTGCCAGCAGGGGAGGGCCGTGGAATCAGCCCCAGCATTTT.

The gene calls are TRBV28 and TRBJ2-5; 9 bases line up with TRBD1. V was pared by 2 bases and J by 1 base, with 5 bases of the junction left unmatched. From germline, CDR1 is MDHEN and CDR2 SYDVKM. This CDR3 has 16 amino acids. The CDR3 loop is CASSLGTGYLQETQYF. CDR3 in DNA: TGTGCCAGCAGTTTAGGGACAGGGTACCTCCAAGAGACCCAGTACTTC.

DNA of the CDR3: TGTGCCAGCAGCCGACAGGGTTCCGAGCAGTACTTC. Translating gives CASSRQGSEQYF. The chain carries TRBV27 and TRBJ2-7, with TRBD1 identical over 7 bases. The CDR3 is 12 amino acids. Losses at the gene ends were 6 bases for V and 6 bases for J; bases not matched to a gene: 5. CDR1 is MNHEY, CDR2 SMNVEV, per germline (reference sequence).

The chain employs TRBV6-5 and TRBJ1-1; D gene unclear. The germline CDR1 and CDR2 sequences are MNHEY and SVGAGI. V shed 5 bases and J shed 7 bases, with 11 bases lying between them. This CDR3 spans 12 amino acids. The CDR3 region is CASSHRTGEAFF. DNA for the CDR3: TGTGCCAGCAGTCACCGGACGGGTGAAGCTTTCTTT.

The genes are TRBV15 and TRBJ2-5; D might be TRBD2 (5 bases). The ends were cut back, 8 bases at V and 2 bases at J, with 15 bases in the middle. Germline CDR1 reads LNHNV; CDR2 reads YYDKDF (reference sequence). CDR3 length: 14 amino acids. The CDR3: CATGYGVLQETQYF. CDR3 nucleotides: TGTGCCACCGGGTACGGGGTACTTCAAGAGACCCAGTACTTC.

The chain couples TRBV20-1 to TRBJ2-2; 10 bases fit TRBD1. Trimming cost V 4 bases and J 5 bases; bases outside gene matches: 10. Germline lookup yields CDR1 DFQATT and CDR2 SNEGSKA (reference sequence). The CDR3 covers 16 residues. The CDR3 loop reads CSAIHGDRGPTGELFF. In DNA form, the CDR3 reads TGCAGTGCTATCCACGGGGACAGGGGTCCTACCGGGGAGCTGTTTTTT.

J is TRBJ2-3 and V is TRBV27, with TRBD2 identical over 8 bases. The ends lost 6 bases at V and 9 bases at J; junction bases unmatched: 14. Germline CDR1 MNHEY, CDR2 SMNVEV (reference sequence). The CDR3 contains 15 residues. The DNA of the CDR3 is TGTGCCAGCAGCCCATTGGGGTCCACGGGAGGGACGCAGTATTTT. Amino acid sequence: CASSPLGSTGGTQYF.

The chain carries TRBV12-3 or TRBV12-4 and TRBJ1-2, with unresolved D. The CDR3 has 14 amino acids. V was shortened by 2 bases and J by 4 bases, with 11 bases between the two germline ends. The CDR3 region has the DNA TGTGCCAGCAGTTTAAGAGGGCTTGGCTATGGCTACACCTTC. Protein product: CASSLRGLGYGYTF.

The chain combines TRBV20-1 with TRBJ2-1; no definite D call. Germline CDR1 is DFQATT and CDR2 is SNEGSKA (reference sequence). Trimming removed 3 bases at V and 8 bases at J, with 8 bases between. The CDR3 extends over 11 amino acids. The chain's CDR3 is CSASHYHEQFF. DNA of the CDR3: TGCAGTGCTAGCCATTATCATGAGCAGTTCTTC.

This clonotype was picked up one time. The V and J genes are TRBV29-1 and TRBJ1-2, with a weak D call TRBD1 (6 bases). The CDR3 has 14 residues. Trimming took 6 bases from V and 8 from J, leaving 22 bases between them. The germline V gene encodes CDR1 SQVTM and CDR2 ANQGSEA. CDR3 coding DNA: TGCAGCGTCGACCGATACACAGGGCTGGGGGGCTACACCTTC. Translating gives CSVDRYTGLGGYTF.

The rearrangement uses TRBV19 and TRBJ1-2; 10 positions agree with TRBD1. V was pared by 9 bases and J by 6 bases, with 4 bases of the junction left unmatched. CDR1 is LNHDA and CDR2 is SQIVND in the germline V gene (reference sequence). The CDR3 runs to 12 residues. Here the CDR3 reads CASGTGVNGYTF. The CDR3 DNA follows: TGTGCCAGCGGGACAGGGGTGAATGGCTACACCTTC.

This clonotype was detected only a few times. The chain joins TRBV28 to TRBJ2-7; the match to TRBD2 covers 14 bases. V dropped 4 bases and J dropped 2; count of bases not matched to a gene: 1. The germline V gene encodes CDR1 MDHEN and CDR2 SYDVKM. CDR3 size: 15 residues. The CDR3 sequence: CASSSGLAGAYEQYF. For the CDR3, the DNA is TGTGCCAGCAGTTCGGGACTAGCGGGAGCCTACGAGCAGTACTTC.

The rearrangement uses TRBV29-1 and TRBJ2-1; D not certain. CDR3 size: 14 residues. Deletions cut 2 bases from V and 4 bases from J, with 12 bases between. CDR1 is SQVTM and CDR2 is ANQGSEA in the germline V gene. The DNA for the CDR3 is TGCAGCGTTGAATTTCCGCGCCGATACAATGAGCAGTTCTTC. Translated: CSVEFPRRYNEQFF.

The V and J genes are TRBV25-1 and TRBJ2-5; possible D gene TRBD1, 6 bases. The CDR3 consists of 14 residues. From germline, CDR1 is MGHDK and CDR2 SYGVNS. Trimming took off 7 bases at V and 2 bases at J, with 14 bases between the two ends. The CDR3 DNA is TGTGCCAGCACCCTATCAGGGGAACAAGAGACCCAGTACTTC. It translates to CASTLSGEQETQYF.